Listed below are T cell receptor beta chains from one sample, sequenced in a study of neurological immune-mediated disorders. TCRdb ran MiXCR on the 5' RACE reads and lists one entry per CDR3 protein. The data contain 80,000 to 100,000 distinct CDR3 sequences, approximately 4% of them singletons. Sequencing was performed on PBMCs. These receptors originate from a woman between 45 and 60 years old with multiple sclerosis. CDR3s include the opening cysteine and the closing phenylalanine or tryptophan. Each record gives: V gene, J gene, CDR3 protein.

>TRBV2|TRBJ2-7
CASLGTGYEQYF
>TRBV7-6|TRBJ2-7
CASSPRGPYAYEQYF
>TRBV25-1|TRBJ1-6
CASSPVVGNNSPLHF
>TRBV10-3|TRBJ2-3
CAIRSLAGGNTDTQYF
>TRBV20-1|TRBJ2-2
CSARAPSGTGELFF
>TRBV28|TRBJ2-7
CASTPNHYEQYF
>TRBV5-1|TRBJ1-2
CASRSDRANGYTF
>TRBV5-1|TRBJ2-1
CASSAGLAGGRGDEQFF
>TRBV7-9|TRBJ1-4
CASSLRGDEKLFF
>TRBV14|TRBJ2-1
CASSHNLAAYNEQFF
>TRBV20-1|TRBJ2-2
CSARSRDQNTGELFF
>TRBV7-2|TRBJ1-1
CASSLAHQGTEAFF
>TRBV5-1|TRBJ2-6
CASSLEGSGANVLTF
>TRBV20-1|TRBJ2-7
CSAIRGYSYEQYF
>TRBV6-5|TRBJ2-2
CASSYGTSGGPTGELFF
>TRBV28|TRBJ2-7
CASSSIYDRDHEQYF
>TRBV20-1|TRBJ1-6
CSATLGGRTYNSPLHF
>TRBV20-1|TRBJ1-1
CSSGQGAQNTEAFF
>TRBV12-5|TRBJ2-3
CASGAPNTQYF
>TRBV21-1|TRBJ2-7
CASSKGDRDRHFSYEQYF
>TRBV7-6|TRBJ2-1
CASSLEQSDEQFF
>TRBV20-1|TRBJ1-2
CSARDSYGSRGPYENNYGYTF
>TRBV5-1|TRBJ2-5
CASSLSVGTETQYF
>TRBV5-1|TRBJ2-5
CASSKTAQETQYF
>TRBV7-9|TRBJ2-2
CASSLERGGTGELFF
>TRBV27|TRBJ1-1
CASSLGPLFEAFF
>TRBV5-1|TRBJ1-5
CASSLDSNQPQHF
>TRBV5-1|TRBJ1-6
CASSPGGSGQGNSPLHF
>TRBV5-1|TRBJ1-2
CASSSPDSRASGYTF
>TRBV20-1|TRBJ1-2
CSASPDRAYGYTF
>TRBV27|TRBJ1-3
CASSPGGNTIYF
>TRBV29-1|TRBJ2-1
CSVPRGASSYNEQFF
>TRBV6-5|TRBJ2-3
CASSYWFSGSSTDTQYF
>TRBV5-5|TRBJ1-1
CASSREGFSEAFF
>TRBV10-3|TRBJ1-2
CAITQGQGNYGYTF
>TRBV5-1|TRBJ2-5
CASSLPGGGMETQYF
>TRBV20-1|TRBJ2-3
CSASPASWADTQYF
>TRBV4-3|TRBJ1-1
CASSQAFGQMNTEAFF
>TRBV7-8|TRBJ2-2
CASSLGLDTGELFF
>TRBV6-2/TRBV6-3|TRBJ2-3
CASSYSRSGAVDTQYF
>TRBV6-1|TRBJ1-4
CASSESLSSPNEKLFF
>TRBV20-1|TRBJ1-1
CSARGRGGLVGSTEAFF
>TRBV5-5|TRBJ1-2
CASSLTSGTGAYGYTF
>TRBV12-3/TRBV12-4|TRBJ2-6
CASTLWSGANVLTF
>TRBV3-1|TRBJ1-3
CASSPQGSGNTIYF